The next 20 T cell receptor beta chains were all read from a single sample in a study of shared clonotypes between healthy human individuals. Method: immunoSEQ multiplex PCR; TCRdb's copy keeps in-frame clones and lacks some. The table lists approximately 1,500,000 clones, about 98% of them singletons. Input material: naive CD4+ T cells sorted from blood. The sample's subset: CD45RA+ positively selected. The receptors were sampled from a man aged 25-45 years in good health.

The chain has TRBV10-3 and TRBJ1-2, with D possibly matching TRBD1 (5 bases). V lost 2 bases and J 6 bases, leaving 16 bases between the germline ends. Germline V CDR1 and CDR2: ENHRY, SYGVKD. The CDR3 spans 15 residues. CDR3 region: CAISEPAIREHGYTF. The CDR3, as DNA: TGTGCCATCAGTGAGCCAGCCATCAGGGAACATGGCTACACCTTC.

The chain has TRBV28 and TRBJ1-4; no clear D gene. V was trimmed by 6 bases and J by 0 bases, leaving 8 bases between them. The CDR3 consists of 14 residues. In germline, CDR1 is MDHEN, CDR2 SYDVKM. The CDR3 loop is CASSLGATNEKLFF. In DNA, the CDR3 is TGTGCCAGCAGCCTTGGGGCAACTAATGAAAAACTGTTTTTT.

CDR3 region: CASSLSRADEQFF. The DNA for the CDR3 is TGTGCCAGCAGCTTATCCAGGGCCGATGAGCAGTTCTTC. V and J are TRBV7-3 and TRBJ2-1; D may be TRBD1 (5 bases). The ends were cut back, 2 bases at V and 8 bases at J, with 10 bases in the middle. From germline, CDR1 is SGHTA and CDR2 FQGTGA. The CDR3 contains 13 residues.

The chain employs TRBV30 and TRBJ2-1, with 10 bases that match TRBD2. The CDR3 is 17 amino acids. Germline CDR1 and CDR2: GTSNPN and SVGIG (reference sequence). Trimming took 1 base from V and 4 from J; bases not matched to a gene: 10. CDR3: CAWSELAGTKRYNEQFF. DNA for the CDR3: TGTGCCTGGAGTGAACTAGCGGGAACCAAAAGATACAATGAGCAGTTCTTC. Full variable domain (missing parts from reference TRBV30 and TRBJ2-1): SQTIHQWPATLVQPVGSPLSLECTVEGTSNPNLYWYRQAAGRGLQLLFYSVGIGQISSEVPQNLSASRPQDRQFILSSKKLLLSDSGFYLCAWSELAGTKRYNEQFFGPGTRLTVL.

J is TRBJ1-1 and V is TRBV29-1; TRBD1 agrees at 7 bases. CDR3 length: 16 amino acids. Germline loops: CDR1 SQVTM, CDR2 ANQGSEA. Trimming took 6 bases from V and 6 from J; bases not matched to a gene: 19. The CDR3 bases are TGCAGCGTCTGTCGGGCCCACCTGACAGGGACCCCTGAAGCTTTCTTT. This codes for CSVCRAHLTGTPEAFF.

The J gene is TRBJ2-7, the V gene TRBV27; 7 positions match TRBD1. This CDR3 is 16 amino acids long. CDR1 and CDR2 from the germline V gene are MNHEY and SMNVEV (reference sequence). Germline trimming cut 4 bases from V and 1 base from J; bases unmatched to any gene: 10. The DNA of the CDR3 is TGTGCCAGCAGTTCCTCCCGGGACAGCCATTCCTACGAGCAGTACTTC. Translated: CASSSSRDSHSYEQYF.

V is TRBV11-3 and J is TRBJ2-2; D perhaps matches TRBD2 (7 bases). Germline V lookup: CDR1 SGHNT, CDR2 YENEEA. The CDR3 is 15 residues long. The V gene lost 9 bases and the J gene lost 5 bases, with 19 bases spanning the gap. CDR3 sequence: CASSGGGRPTGELFF. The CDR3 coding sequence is TGTGCCAGTAGCGGCGGGGGCAGGCCAACCGGGGAGCTGTTTTTT.

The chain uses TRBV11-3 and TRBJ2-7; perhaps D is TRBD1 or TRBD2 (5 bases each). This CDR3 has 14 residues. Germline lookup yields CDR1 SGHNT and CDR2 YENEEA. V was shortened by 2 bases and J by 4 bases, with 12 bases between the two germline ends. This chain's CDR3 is CASSLRHGGYEQYF. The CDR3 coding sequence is TGTGCCAGCAGCTTACGACATGGGGGTTACGAGCAGTACTTC.

The CDR3 sequence: CATSGGQGQTETQYF. In nucleotides, the CDR3 is TGTGCCACCAGCGGGGGACAGGGACAAACGGAGACCCAGTACTTC. The V call is TRBV15, the J call TRBJ2-5, with 9 positions matching TRBD1. The trim removed 5 bases at V and 5 bases at J, leaving 9 bases unmatched. In germline, CDR1 is LNHNV, CDR2 YYDKDF (reference sequence). The CDR3 is 15 residues long.

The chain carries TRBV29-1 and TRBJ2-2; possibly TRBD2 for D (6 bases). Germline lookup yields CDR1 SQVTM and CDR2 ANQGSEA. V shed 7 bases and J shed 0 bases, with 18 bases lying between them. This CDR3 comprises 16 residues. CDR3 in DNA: TGCAGCGCCTCACGGGGCGGCGGGACGAACACCGGGGAGCTGTTTTTT. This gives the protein CSASRGGGTNTGELFF.

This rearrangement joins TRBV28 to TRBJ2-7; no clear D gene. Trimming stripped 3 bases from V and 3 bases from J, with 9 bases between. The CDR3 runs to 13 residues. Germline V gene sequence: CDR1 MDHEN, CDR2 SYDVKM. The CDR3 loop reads CASSFPGGYEQYF. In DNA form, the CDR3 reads TGTGCCAGCAGTTTCCCGGGCGGCTACGAGCAGTACTTC.

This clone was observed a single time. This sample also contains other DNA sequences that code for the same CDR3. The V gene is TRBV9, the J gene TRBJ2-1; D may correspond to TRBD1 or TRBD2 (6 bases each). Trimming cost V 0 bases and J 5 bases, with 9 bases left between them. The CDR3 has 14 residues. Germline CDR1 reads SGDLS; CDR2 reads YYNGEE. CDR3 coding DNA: TGTGCCAGCAGCGTAGAGGGGGGTCACAATGAGCAGTTCTTC. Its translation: CASSVEGGHNEQFF.

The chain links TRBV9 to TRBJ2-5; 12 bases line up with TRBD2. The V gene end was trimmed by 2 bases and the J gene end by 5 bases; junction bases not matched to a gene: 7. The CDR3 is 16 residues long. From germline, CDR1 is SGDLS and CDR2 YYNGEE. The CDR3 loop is CASSVLLAGGIETQYF. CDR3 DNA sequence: TGTGCCAGCAGCGTCTTACTAGCGGGAGGAATCGAGACCCAGTACTTC.

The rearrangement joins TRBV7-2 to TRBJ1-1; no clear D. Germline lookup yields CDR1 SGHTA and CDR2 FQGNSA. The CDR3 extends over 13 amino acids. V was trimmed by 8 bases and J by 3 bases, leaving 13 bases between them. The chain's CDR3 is CASSLPRDTEAFF. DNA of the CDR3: TGTGCCAGCTCCCTCCCCCGGGACACTGAAGCTTTCTTT.

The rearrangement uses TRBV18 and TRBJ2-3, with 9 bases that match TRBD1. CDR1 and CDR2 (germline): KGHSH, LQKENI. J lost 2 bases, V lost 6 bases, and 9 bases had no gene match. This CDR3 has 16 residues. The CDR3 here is CASSRPGQGPTDTQYF. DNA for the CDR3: TGTGCCAGCTCCCGGCCGGGACAGGGACCCACAGATACGCAGTATTTT.

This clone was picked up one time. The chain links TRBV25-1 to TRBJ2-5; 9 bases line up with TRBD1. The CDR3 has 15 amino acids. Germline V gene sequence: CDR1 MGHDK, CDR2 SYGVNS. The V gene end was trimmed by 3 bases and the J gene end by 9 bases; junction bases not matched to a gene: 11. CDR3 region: CASSDARQGDLPQYF. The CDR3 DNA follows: TGTGCCAGCAGTGACGCGAGACAGGGGGATCTTCCCCAGTACTTC.

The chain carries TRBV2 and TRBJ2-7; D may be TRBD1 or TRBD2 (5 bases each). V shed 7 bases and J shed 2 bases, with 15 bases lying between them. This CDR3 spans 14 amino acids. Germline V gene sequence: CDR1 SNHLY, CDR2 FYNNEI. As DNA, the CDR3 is TGTGCCAGCAAGAGTCTGGGGGTCCCCTACGAGCAGTACTTC. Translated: CASKSLGVPYEQYF.

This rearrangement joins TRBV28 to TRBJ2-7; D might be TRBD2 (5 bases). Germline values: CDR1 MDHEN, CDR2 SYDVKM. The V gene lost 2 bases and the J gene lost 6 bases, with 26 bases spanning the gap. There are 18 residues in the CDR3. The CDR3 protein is CASSLGRMAGNPWGEQYF. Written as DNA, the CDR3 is TGTGCCAGCAGTTTAGGCCGTATGGCGGGTAACCCTTGGGGCGAGCAGTACTTC.

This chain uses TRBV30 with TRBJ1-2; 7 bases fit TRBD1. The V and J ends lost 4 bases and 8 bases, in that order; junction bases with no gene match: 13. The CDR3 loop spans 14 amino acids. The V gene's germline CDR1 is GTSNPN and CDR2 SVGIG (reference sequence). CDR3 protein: CAWTREGTARGYTF. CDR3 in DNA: TGTGCCTGGACCCGCGAAGGGACAGCAAGAGGCTACACCTTC. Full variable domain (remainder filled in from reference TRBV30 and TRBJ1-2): SQTIHQWPATLVQPVGSPLSLECTVEGTSNPNLYWYRQAAGRGLQLLFYSVGIGQISSEVPQNLSASRPQDRQFILSSKKLLLSDSGFYLCAWTREGTARGYTFGSGTRLTVV.

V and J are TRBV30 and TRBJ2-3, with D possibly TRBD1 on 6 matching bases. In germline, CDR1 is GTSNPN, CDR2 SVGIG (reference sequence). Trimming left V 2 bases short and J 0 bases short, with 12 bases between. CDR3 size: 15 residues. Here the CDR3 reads CAWSLGQPSTDTQYF. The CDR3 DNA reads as TGTGCCTGGAGTCTCGGACAGCCCAGCACAGATACGCAGTATTTT.